Below are 17 T cell receptor beta chains sequenced from a single sample in a study of blood T cell repertoires in COVID-19. The method was immunoSEQ multiplex PCR; TCRdb's version includes in-frame clones alone and lacks a portion of them. The repertoire consists of about 200,000 clones, with roughly 90% occurring once and the leading ten covering around 6.5%. Sample: peripheral blood. The source of these receptors is a man aged 60 to 75 who had recovered from COVID-19.

The chain recombines TRBV27 with TRBJ2-3; maybe TRBD2 (6 bases). The V gene's germline CDR1 is MNHEY and CDR2 SMNVEV (reference sequence). The CDR3 totals 14 residues. V was trimmed by 5 bases and J by 4 bases, leaving 13 bases between them. The CDR3 DNA reads as TGTGCCAGCAGTCGCGGGAAGGGCTCAGATACGCAGTATTTT. Translated, it gives CASSRGKGSDTQYF.

This clone has only a few counts. The chain has TRBV7-2 and TRBJ2-7; 16 positions agree with TRBD2. This CDR3 contains 18 residues. The V gene end was trimmed by 0 bases and the J gene end by 3 bases; junction bases not matched to a gene: 5. Germline CDR1 and CDR2: SGHTA and FQGNSA. Written as DNA, the CDR3 is TGTGCCAGCAGCTTAGCCCCGGGACTAGCGGGAGGGCTCTACGAGCAGTACTTC. Translating it yields CASSLAPGLAGGLYEQYF.

The chain is built from TRBV13 and TRBJ2-5, with TRBD1 matching over 7 bases. The length of the CDR3 is 18 residues. Germline CDR1 PRHDT, CDR2 FYEKMQ (reference sequence). V gave up 0 bases and J gave up 4 bases; unmatched junction bases: 14. CDR3 sequence: CASSLGRRTRSGGETQYF. CDR3 DNA: TGTGCCAGCAGCTTAGGACGGAGAACCCGGTCAGGGGGAGAGACCCAGTACTTC. Using reference TRBV13 and TRBJ2-5 for the parts outside the CDR3, the full variable domain is AAGVIQSPRHLIKEKRETATLKCYPIPRHDTVYWYQQGPGQDPQFLISFYEKMQSDKGSIPDRFSAQQFSDYHSELNMSSLELGDSALYFCASSLGRRTRSGGETQYFGPGTRLLVL.

This sequence joins TRBV5-1 and TRBJ2-3, with 14 nucleotides matching TRBD2. The trim removed 4 bases at V and 5 bases at J, leaving 3 bases unmatched. This CDR3 contains 15 residues. Germline V gene data show CDR1 as SGHRS and CDR2 as YFSETQ. The DNA of the CDR3 is TGCGCCAGCAGCGCTGGACTAGCGGGGGGAGATACGCAGTATTTT. Translating it yields CASSAGLAGGDTQYF.

This chain connects TRBV30 to TRBJ2-5, with D perhaps matching TRBD2 (5 bases). This CDR3 has 14 amino acids. With 0 bases removed from V and 4 bases from J, the gap between germline ends came to 12 bases. From germline, CDR1 is GTSNPN and CDR2 SVGIG (reference sequence). This CDR3 reads CAWSVGLARETQYF. The DNA of the CDR3 is TGTGCCTGGAGTGTTGGGCTAGCACGAGAGACCCAGTACTTC.

V gene TRBV3-1 (or the pseudogene TRBV3-2) combines with J gene TRBJ1-6; 8 bases are shared with TRBD1. The trim removed 8 bases at V and 10 bases at J, leaving 10 bases unmatched. The CDR3 is made up of 14 amino acids. Germline CDR1 and CDR2: LGHDT and YNNKEL (reference sequence). CDR3 residues: CASSDRGGESPLHF. For the CDR3, the DNA is TGTGCCAGCTCCGACAGGGGTGGAGAGTCACCCCTCCACTTT.

The gene calls are TRBV7-9 and TRBJ1-1; tentatively, D is TRBD1 (6 bases). The V and J ends lost 2 bases and 6 bases respectively, with 16 bases between them. Germline lookup yields CDR1 SEHNR and CDR2 FQNEAQ (reference sequence). The CDR3 covers 15 residues. CDR3 protein: CASSLSLRGISEAFF. The CDR3 DNA sequence: TGTGCCAGCAGCTTATCTCTCAGGGGAATATCTGAAGCTTTCTTT. The full variable domain, with the rest looked up from reference TRBV7-9 and TRBJ1-1, is DTGVSQNPRHKITKRGQNVTFRCDPISEHNRLYWYRQTLGQGPEFLTYFQNEAQLEKSRLLSDRFSAERPKGSFSTLEIQRTEQGDSAMYLCASSLSLRGISEAFFGQGTRLTVV.

On this clone: Other nucleotide sequences from this sample produce the same CDR3. V and J are TRBV30 and TRBJ2-3; D is uncertain. The CDR3 is 14 amino acids. CDR1 is GTSNPN and CDR2 is SVGIG in the germline V gene (reference sequence). Between the trimmed V and J ends, which lost 3 bases and 2 bases, there was a span of 12 bases. The CDR3 protein is CAWRNRAFTDTQYF. CDR3 nucleotide sequence: TGTGCCTGGAGAAACAGAGCCTTCACAGATACGCAGTATTTT.

This rearrangement joins TRBV6-2 or TRBV6-3 to TRBJ2-7, with 8 positions matching TRBD1. The J segment lost 1 base and the V segment lost 0 bases, leaving 14 bases of the junction unmatched. Germline CDR1 reads MNHEY; CDR2 reads SVGEGT. The CDR3 extends over 19 amino acids. The CDR3 DNA sequence: TGTGCCAGCAGTTACTCGAGTTTCGCAACAGGGGGTTTGTCCTACGAGCAGTACTTC. This encodes CASSYSSFATGGLSYEQYF.

The chain employs TRBV19 and TRBJ1-5; no clear D. V lost 0 bases, J lost 0 bases, and 3 bases lay in between. This CDR3 has 14 residues. Germline V CDR1 and CDR2: LNHDA, SQIVND (reference sequence). CDR3 bases: TGTGCCAGTAGTATAGAGCGTAGCAATCAGCCCCAGCATTTT. Translated: CASSIERSNQPQHF.

This rearrangement joins TRBV19 to TRBJ1-2; maybe TRBD1 (5 bases). The V and J ends lost 3 bases and 5 bases respectively, with 19 bases between them. The CDR3 sequence is 16 residues long. In germline, CDR1 is LNHDA, CDR2 SQIVND (reference sequence). Here the CDR3 DNA reads TGTGCCAGTAGTATCATTCCCGGGACTGAAGGATATGGCTACACCTTC. Its translation: CASSIIPGTEGYGYTF.

The chain employs TRBV6-1 and TRBJ1-5; D ambiguous. V was shortened by 2 bases and J by 7 bases, with 12 bases between the two germline ends. The V gene's germline CDR1 is MNHNS and CDR2 SASEGT. The CDR3 totals 14 residues. The CDR3, as DNA: TGTGCCAGCAGTGAACTCGGAACTAGGCAGCCCCAGCATTTT. It yields the protein CASSELGTRQPQHF.

This sequence joins TRBV5-1 and TRBJ2-7; D not resolved. This CDR3 is 14 amino acids long. Germline V gene sequence: CDR1 SGHRS, CDR2 YFSETQ. V shed 0 bases and J shed 2 bases, with 9 bases lying between them. The CDR3 protein is CASSLASGPYEQYF. The CDR3 bases are TGCGCCAGCAGCTTGGCCTCAGGTCCCTACGAGCAGTACTTC.

CDR3 nucleotide sequence: TGTGCCAGCAGCTTAGTTTCGCAGGGGCCTAACTATGGCTACACCTTC. Its protein is CASSLVSQGPNYGYTF. This chain links TRBV7-2 with TRBJ1-2, with D possibly matching TRBD1 (6 bases). V lost 1 base to trimming and J lost 0 bases, with 12 bases between them. The CDR3 length is 16 residues. CDR1 SGHTA and CDR2 FQGNSA come from the germline V gene.

The DNA of the CDR3 is TGTGCCAGGAACGGGGCAACTAATGAAAAACTGTTTTTT. It translates to CARNGATNEKLFF. The chain couples TRBV18 to TRBJ1-4; D is ambiguous. Trimming pared 9 bases from V and 0 bases from J, leaving 8 bases between. In germline, CDR1 is KGHSH, CDR2 LQKENI. The CDR3 has 13 residues.

This rearrangement joins TRBV6-6 to TRBJ1-4; D is ambiguous. Germline assignment: CDR1 MNHNY and CDR2 SVGAGI (reference sequence). CDR3 length: 16 residues. Trimming took 0 bases from V and 4 from J, leaving 12 bases between them. The CDR3, as DNA: TGTGCCAGCAGTTACTCGGTTCGGGGTCATAATGAAAAACTGTTTTTT. This gives the protein CASSYSVRGHNEKLFF.

The DNA of the CDR3 is TGCAGTGCTGTTCGTAACAATGAGCAGTTCTTC. As protein: CSAVRNNEQFF. The rearrangement joins TRBV20-1 to TRBJ2-1; D not certain. Germline values: CDR1 DFQATT, CDR2 SNEGSKA (reference sequence). This CDR3 comprises 11 residues. Between the trimmed V and J ends, which lost 5 bases and 5 bases, there was a span of 7 bases.